This T cell receptor beta chain was profiled in a study of CD8 T cells in Susac syndrome. cDNA came from roughly 0.47 to 1 ug RNA primed by random hexamers. Each CDR3 protein gets one entry after TCRdb re-called the immunoSEQ multiplex PCR reads with MiXCR. This table holds 350,000 to 550,000 distinct CDR3 sequences, 85% to 90% found once. Germline V gene sequence: CDR1 ENHRY, CDR2 SYGVKD. The CDR3 has 14 amino acids. Losses at the gene ends were 7 bases for V and 4 bases for J; bases not matched to a gene: 7. Through negative isolation, CD4+ and CD8+ T cells were obtained, while TEMRA cells were enriched using FACS.

The chain employs TRBV10-3 and TRBJ2-7, with TRBD1 identical over 10 bases. What was sequenced was CD8+ T cells from PBMCs. The TCR originated in a human donor with multiple sclerosis. The CDR3 loop reads CAIMGQGSLYEQYF. As DNA, the CDR3 is TGTGCCATCATGGGACAGGGGAGCTTATACGAGCAGTACTTC.